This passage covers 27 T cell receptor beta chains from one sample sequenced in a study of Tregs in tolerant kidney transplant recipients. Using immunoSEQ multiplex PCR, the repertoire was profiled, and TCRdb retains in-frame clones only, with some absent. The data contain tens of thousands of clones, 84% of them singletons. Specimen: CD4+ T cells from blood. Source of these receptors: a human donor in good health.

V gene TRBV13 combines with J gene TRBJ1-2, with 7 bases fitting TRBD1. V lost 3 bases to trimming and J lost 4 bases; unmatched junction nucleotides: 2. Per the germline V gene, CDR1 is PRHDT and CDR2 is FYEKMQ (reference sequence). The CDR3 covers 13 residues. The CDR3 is CASSLGTAYGYTF. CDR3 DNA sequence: TGTGCCAGCAGCTTGGGGACAGCCTATGGCTACACCTTC.

CDR3 protein: CASSRNDPLLGETQYF. The DNA of the CDR3 is TGTGCCAGCAGTCGAAACGACCCCCTCCTTGGAGAGACCCAGTACTTC. The chain links TRBV7-9 to TRBJ2-5; no clear D gene. The CDR3 has 16 amino acids. Trimming pared 6 bases from V and 4 bases from J, leaving 21 bases between. The germline V gene encodes CDR1 SEHNR and CDR2 FQNEAQ (reference sequence).

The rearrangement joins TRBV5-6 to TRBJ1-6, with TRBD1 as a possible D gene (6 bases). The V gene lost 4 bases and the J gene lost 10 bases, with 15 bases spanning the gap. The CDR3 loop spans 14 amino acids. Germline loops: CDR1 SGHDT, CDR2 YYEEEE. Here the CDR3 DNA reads TGTGCCAGCAGCCCAACCGGGGACACCTCACCCCTCCACTTT. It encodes CASSPTGDTSPLHF. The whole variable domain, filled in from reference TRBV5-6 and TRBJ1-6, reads DAGVTQSPTHLIKTRGQQVTLRCSPKSGHDTVSWYQQALGQGPQFIFQYYEEEERQRGNFPDRFSGHQFPNYSSELNVNALLLGDSALYLCASSPTGDTSPLHFGNGTRLTVT.

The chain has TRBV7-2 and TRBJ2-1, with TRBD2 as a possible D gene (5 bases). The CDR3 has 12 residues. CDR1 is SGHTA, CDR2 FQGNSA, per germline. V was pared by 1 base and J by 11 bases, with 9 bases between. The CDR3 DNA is TGTGCCAGCAGCTTAGTGGGAGAGCAGCAGTTCTTC. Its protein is CASSLVGEQQFF.

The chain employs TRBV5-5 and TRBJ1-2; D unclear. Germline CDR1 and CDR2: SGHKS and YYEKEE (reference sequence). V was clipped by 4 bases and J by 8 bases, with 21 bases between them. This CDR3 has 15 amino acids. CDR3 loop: CASSPRPTPLGGYTF. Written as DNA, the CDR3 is TGTGCCAGCAGCCCCAGACCGACTCCTCTCGGCGGCTACACCTTC.

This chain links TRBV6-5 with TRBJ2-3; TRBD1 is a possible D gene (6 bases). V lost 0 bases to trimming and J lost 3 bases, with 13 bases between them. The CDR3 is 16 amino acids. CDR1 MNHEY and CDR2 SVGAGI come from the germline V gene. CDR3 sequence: CASSYSGRGMTDTQYF. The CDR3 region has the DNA TGTGCCAGCAGTTACTCGGGCAGGGGTATGACAGATACGCAGTATTTT.

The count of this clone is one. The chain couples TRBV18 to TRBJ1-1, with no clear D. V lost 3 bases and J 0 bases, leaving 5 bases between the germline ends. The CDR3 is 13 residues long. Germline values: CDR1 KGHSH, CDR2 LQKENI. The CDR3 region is CASSPPMNTEAFF. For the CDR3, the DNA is TGTGCCAGCTCACCCCCAATGAACACTGAAGCTTTCTTT. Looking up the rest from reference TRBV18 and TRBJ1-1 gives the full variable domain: NAGVMQNPRHLVRRRGQEARLRCSPMKGHSHVYWYRQLPEEGLKFMVYLQKENIIDESGMPKERFSAEFPKEGPSILRIQQVVRGDSAAYFCASSPPMNTEAFFGQGTRLTVV.

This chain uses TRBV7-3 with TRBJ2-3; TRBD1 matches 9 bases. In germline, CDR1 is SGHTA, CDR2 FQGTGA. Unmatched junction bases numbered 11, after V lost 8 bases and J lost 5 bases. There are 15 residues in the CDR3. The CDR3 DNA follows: TGTGCCAGCTCAGGGGGGACAGGGCGGAAAGATACGCAGTATTTT. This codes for CASSGGTGRKDTQYF. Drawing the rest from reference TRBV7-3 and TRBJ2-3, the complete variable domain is GAGVSQTPSNKVTEKGKYVELRCDPISGHTALYWYRQSLGQGPEFLIYFQGTGAADDSGLPNDRFFAVRPEGSVSTLKIQRTERGDSAVYLCASSGGTGRKDTQYFGPGTRLTVL.

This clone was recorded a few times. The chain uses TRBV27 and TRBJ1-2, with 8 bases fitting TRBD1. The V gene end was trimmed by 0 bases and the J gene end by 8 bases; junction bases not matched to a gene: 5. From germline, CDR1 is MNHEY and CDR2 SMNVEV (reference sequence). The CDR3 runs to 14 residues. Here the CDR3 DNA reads TGTGCCAGCAGTTTATCGCAGGGGGCGGGCGGCTACACCTTC. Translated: CASSLSQGAGGYTF.

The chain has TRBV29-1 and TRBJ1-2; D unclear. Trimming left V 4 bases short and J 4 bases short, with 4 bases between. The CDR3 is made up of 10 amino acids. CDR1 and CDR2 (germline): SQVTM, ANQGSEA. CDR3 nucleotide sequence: TGCAGCGTTGCCAGCTATGGCTACACCTTC. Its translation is CSVASYGYTF.

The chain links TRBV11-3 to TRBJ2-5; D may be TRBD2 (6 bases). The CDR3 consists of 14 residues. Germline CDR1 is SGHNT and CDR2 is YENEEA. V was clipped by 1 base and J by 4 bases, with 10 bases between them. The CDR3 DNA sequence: TGTGCCAGCAGCTTAGTTCGGGGAGGAGAGACCCAGTACTTC. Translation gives CASSLVRGGETQYF.

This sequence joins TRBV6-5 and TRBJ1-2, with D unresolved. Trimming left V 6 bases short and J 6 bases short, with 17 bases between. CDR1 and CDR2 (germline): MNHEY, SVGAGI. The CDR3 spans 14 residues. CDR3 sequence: CASSPPGNWDGYTF. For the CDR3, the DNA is TGTGCCAGCAGCCCCCCCGGCAACTGGGATGGCTACACCTTC.

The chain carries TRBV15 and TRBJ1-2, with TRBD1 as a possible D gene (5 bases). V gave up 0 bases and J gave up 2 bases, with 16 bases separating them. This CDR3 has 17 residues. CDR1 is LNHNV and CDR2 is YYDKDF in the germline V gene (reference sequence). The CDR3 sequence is CATSRDPPKGRNYGYTF. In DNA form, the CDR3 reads TGTGCCACCAGCAGAGATCCCCCCAAGGGACGGAACTATGGCTACACCTTC.

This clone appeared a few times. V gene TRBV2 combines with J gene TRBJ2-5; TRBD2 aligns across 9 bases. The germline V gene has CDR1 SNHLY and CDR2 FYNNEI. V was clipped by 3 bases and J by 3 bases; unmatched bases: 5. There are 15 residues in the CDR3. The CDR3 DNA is TGTGCCAGCAGTGACCTCCTAGCGGGGAAAGAGACCCAGTACTTC. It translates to CASSDLLAGKETQYF.

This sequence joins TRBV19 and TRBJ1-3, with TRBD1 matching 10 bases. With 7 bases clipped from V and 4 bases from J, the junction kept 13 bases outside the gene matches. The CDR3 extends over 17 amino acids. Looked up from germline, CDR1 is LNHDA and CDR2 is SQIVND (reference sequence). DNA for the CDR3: TGTGCCAGTACCCCCAGACAGGGGGCAGGTTGGGGAAACACCATATATTTT. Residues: CASTPRQGAGWGNTIYF.

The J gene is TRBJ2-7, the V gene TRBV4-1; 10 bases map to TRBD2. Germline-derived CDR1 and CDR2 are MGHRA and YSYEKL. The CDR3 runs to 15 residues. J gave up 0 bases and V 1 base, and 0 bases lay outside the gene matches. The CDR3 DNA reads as TGCGCCAGCAGCCAAGGACTAGCGGGCTCCTACGAGCAGTACTTC. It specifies CASSQGLAGSYEQYF.

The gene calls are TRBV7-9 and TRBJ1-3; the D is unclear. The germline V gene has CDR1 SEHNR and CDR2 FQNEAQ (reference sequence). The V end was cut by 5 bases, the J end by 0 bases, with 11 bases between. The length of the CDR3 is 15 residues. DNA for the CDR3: TGTGCCAGCAGCCTTAGACGGCTCTCTGGAAACACCATATATTTT. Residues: CASSLRRLSGNTIYF.

CDR3 amino acids: CASSPFAPNSGNTIYF. CDR3 bases: TGTGCCAGCTCACCTTTCGCTCCGAACTCTGGAAACACCATATATTTT. The chain joins TRBV18 to TRBJ1-3; D unresolved. Looked up from germline, CDR1 is KGHSH and CDR2 is LQKENI. V was trimmed by 3 bases and J by 0 bases, leaving 12 bases between them. The CDR3 consists of 16 residues. Complete variable domain (other parts from reference TRBV18 and TRBJ1-3): NAGVMQNPRHLVRRRGQEARLRCSPMKGHSHVYWYRQLPEEGLKFMVYLQKENIIDESGMPKERFSAEFPKEGPSILRIQQVVRGDSAAYFCASSPFAPNSGNTIYFGEGSWLTVV.

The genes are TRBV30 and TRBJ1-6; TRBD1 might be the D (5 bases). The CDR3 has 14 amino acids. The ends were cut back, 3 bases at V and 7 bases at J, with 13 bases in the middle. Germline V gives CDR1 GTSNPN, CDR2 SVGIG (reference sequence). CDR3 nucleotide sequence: TGTGCCTGGAGCCCGCCGGGGCCGAATTCACCCCTCCACTTT. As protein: CAWSPPGPNSPLHF.

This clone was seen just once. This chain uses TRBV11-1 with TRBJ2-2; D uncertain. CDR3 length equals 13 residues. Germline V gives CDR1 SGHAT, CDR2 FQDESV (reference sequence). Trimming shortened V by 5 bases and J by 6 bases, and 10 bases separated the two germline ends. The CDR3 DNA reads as TGTGCCAGCAGCCCCTGGGTGCCCGGGGAGCTGTTTTTT. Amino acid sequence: CASSPWVPGELFF.

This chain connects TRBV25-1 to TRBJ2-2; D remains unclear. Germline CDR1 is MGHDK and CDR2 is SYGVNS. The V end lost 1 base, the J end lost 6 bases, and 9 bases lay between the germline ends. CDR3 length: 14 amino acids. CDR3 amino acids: CASSELSGSGELFF. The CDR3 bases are TGTGCCAGCAGTGAATTGTCCGGGTCCGGGGAGCTGTTTTTT.

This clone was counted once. CDR3 in amino acids: CASSFSRSSYEQYF. CDR3 nucleotides: TGCGCCAGCAGCTTCAGCCGGAGCTCCTACGAGCAGTACTTC. V and J are TRBV5-1 and TRBJ2-7; D is unclear. Trimming stripped 2 bases from V and 0 bases from J, with 9 bases between. CDR1 and CDR2 (germline): SGHRS, YFSETQ. CDR3 length equals 14 residues.

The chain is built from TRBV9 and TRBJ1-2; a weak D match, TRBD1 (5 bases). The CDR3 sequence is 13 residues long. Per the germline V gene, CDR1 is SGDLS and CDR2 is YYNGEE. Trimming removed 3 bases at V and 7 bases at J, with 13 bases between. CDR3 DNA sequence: TGTGCCAGCAGCGCCGCAGGGTACGCTGGCTACACCTTC. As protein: CASSAAGYAGYTF.

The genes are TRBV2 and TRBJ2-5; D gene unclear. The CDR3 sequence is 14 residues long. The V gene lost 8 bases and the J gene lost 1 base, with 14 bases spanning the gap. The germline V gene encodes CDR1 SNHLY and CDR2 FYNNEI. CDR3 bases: TGTGCCAGCTTAGTGTCGGCCTCCCAAGAGACCCAGTACTTC. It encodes CASLVSASQETQYF. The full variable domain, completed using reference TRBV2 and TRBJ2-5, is EPEVTQTPSHQVTQMGQEVILRCVPISNHLYFYWYRQILGQKVEFLVSFYNNEISEKSEIFDDQFSVERPDGSNFTLKIRSTKLEDSAMYFCASLVSASQETQYFGPGTRLLVL.

The CDR3 DNA follows: TGCGCCAGCAGCCAAGATTTTACCCCAGATACGCAGTATTTT. This encodes CASSQDFTPDTQYF. V is TRBV4-1 and J is TRBJ2-3; D is unresolved. This CDR3 is built from 14 residues. V shed 0 bases and J shed 4 bases, with 8 bases lying between them. Germline V CDR1 and CDR2: MGHRA, YSYEKL.

DNA for the CDR3: TGTGCCAGCAGTTCCCCAGGCGGGAGGGGAACCTACGAGCAGTACTTC. Encoded protein: CASSSPGGRGTYEQYF. The chain combines TRBV6-6 with TRBJ2-7; 9 bases agree with TRBD2. With 4 bases clipped from V and 2 bases from J, the junction kept 9 bases outside the gene matches. CDR3 length: 16 residues. Germline V CDR1 and CDR2: MNHNY, SVGAGI (reference sequence).

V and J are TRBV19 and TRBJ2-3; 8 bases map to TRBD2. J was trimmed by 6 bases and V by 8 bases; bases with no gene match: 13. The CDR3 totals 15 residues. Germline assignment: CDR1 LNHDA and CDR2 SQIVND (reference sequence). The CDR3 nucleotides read TGTGCCAGTCGGGGCACCAGCGGGAGTCCTGATACGCAGTATTTT. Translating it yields CASRGTSGSPDTQYF.